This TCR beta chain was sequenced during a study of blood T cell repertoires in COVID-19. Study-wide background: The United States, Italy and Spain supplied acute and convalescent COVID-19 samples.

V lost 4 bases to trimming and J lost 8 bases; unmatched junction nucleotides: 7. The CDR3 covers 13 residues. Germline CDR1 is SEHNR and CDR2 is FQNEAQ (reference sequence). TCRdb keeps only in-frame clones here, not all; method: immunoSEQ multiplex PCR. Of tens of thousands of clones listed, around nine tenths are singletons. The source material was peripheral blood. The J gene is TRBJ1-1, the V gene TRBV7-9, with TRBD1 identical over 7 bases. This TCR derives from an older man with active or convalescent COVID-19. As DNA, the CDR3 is TGTGCCAGCAGCTCCGGGACAGAGAGAGAAGCTTTCTTT. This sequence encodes CASSSGTEREAFF.